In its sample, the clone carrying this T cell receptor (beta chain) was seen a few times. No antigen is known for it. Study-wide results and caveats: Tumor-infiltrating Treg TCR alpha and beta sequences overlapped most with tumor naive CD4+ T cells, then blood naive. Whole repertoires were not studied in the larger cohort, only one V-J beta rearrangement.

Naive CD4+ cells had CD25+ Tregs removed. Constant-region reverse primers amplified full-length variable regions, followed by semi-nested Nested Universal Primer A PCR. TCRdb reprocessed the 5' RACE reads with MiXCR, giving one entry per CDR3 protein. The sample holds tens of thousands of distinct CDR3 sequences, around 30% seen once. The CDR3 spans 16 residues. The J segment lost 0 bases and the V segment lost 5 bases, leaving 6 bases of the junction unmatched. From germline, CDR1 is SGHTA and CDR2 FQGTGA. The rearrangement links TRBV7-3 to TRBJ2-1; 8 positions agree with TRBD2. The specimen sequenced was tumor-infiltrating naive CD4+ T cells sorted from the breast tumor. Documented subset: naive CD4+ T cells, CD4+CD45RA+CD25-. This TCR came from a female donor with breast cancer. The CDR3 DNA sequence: TGTGCCAGCAGCCCGCCGGGGACTAGCTCCTACAATGAGCAGTTCTTC. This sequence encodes CASSPPGTSSYNEQFF.